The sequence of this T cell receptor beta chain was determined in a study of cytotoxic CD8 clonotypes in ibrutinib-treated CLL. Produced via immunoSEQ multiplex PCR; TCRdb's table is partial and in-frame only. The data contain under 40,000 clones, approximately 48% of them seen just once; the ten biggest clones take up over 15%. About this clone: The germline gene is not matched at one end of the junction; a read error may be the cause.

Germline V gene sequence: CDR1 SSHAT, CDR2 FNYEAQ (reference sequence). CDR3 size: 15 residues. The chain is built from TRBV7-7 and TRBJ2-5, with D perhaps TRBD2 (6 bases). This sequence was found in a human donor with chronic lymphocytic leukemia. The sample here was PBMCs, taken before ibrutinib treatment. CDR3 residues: CASSLVGSGQETQYF. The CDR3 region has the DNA TGTGCTAGCAGCTTAGTGGGTAGCGGACAAGAGACCCAGTACTTC.